This T cell receptor (beta chain) was recovered during a study of cytomegalovirus exposure and HLA in healthy donors (dated by TCRdb to the late 2010s). General notes on the study: According to an earlier analysis of 587 of the donors, about 180 million T cells yielded 90 million to 130 million unique TCR beta sequences and approximately 300 Gb of sequence data. An early release covering 500 to 750 HLA-typed donors comprised about 300 gigabases of sequencing data and some 79 million unique TCR sequences. Of the roughly 400 genotyped donors, over 70% fell in the genetic ancestry cluster associated with self-reported Caucasian donors. The study aimed to test whether signatures of past pathogen exposure could be identified by cataloging public T cell receptors. Using immunosequencing, the study profiled T cell repertoires from 666 subjects and related those repertoires to cytomegalovirus serostatus. A separate validation cohort of 100 to 150 different subjects was used in addition to the roughly 670-subject first cohort. To predict cytomegalovirus infection status, the study brought together high-throughput TCR immunosequencing, statistical association of individual TCRs with disease status, and machine learning. A later analysis re-examined previously published TCR beta repertoires from roughly 720 donors and added high-resolution HLA genotyping to investigate patterns of TCR occurrence. In the later analysis, no new phenotypic data were used to find candidate immune exposures; instead, reliance was placed on TCR beta sequences and their occurrence across donors. An earlier analysis of 587 of the donors applied high-throughput TCR beta sequencing to assess whether each TCR beta V gene segment acted as functional or pseudogenic. Donor age, sex, ethnicity and CMV serostatus were compiled alongside the repertoire data. In a later genetic analysis, genome-wide SNP genotypes for about three fifths of the 666 donors were used, and that subset was treated as a discovery cohort. All discovery cohort repertoires had been generated on a single sequencing platform. HLA typing included class I and class II loci at four-digit resolution. Typing coverage varied by locus: about 620-630 donors for A, B, C, DRB1 and DQB1; approximately 560 for DQA1; about 570 for DPA1; roughly 450 for DPB1. Roughly five DR-DQ haplotypes were handled as single units for association and clustering, since linkage in the cohort was strong. On average, around 230,000 unique TCR beta nucleotide sequences were sequenced per donor among more than 350 genotyped donors of the cohort, with about 19% of those sequences being non-productive.

What the authors observed across the whole study: Sequencing depth was assumed to be roughly uniform across donors in the presence/absence analyses, though that assumption may not hold. Strong co-occurrence of HLA alleles, especially DR and DQ, made assigning TCR associations to individual alleles difficult. According to a later analysis, parvovirus B19, influenza, CMV and Epstein-Barr virus appeared linked to several top co-occurrence clusters. Three of the identified cytomegalovirus-associated TCR beta chains were confirmed in vitro to be specific for cytomegalovirus antigens. Because counts were too low, about 18 rarely observed V segments, including chromosome 9 orphons, were left out of the earlier analysis of 587 of the donors. While some public TCRs were present in many individuals, most TCR sequences turned up only very rarely across donors. Compared with equally common non-associated chains, HLA-associated TCR beta chains in a later analysis were more clonally expanded and had lower generation probabilities. V-gene and J-gene trimming of TCR beta chains was associated with a missense DCLRE1C variant in a later genetic analysis, and the association was replicated in an independent cohort. The classifier was reported to diagnose cytomegalovirus status with high specificity and sensitivity in both the original and validation cohorts. A later analysis found that most CMV-associated TCR beta chains appeared HLA-restricted, with HLA associations seemingly driven largely by CMV exposure. In the study, about 150 TCR beta chains were listed as associated with cytomegalovirus. A later analysis associated about 18,000 TCR beta sequences with specific HLA alleles at a false discovery rate of 0.05. Because HLA typing was missing for some donors at each locus, association tests included only the typed subset. A cluster of highly shared sequence variants was judged likely to be a technical artifact of the sequencing pipeline. In a later analysis, the rate of TCR association differed among HLA loci, with DRB1 alleles having the most associated TCRs and HLA-C alleles having the fewest. The cohort was sequenced for TCR beta chains only, and without alpha or paired-chain data the features that could be detected were limited. In a later genetic analysis, fewer N-insertions in productive TCRs were reported among donors in an Asian-associated ancestry cluster than the roughly 700-donor mean. Correlated functional status among segregating V segments might reflect linkage disequilibrium, but an unknown experimental factor could not be ruled out. For the cohort, immune exposure information was limited to CMV serostatus. A further reported finding was that TCR beta sequences accurately predicted the HLA-A and HLA-B alleles for most subjects in the first cohort. The 87-base-pair reads could not distinguish some IMGT-functional V segments, including TRBV6-2 and TRBV6-3, so those segments were excluded. In an earlier analysis of about 540 of the donors, most TCR beta V segments were observed in productive rearrangements about 90% or about 30% of the time, broadly matching IMGT annotations. The authors suggested that the approach could potentially be extended to other disease states and immunological phenotypes.

The cohort comprised fewer than 700 healthy bone marrow donors. At the time of sampling, every cohort member was nominally healthy, though immune exposures that went unrecorded were likely present. The donor was CMV seronegative and was included in the group of approximately 350 seronegative cohort members. Every donor gave a peripheral blood sample, and the peripheral blood mononuclear cells from that sample were used for TCR beta sequencing. Genomic DNA was extracted from the blood cell samples with the Qiagen DNeasy Blood Extraction Kit. With respect to this clone: Its target antigen remains unknown. Nothing much larger sits one base from this clone, and base qualities are not available.

The receptor library was made with the immunoSEQ multiplex PCR assay. The multiplex PCR relied on a mix of 60 forward primers for TCR Vbeta segments and 13 reverse primers for TCR Jbeta segments. The CDR3 region of rearranged TCR beta genes was amplified from genomic DNA by a multiplex PCR assay. The Illumina HiSeq System was used to sequence the amplified TCR beta libraries as 87-base-pair reads. In the original analysis: In a later analysis, some 80 million unique TCR beta chains were counted across the roughly 610 repertoires, and roughly 11 million of these chains were shared by at least two donors. Raw reads were error-corrected and collapsed into unique sequences by a nearest-neighbor algorithm in which closely related sequences were merged to remove PCR and sequencing errors. To assign V, D and J gene segments, CDR3 sequences were aligned to IMGT reference sequences. For a sequence to be retained, a match of at least six nucleotides to both a V gene segment and a J gene segment was required. A rearrangement was called productive if the CDR3 had no stop codons and remained in frame with V and J, and every other rearrangement was called non-productive. Following IMGT convention, CDR3 was defined as the stretch from the second conserved V-encoded cysteine to the conserved J-encoded phenylalanine. Sequences without an unambiguous match to a single V gene segment were excluded from the earlier analysis of almost 600 of the donors. In an earlier analysis of some 590 of the donors, a V segment was called functional when productive rearrangements were above 56.7%, and segregating when the standard deviation between donors exceeded 5%. A statistical classification framework was developed to diagnose cytomegalovirus status using the catalog of TCR beta chain sequences. In a later analysis, V and J genes were assigned by comparing TCR nucleotide sequences against IMGT/GENE-DB human TR gene sequences. A later analysis assigned CDR3 sequences and most-parsimonious VDJ recombination scenarios with the TCRdist pipeline. In a later analysis, each TCR beta chain was defined by its CDR3 amino acid sequence together with its V-gene family, and reads without a unique V-gene family were excluded. A later analysis removed 592 highly shared, low-generation-probability nucleotide sequences to deal with suspected cross-contamination and a sequencing artifact. In a later analysis, a clonal expansion index was calculated for each public chain from normalized within-repertoire ranks of inferred template counts. In a later analysis, generation probabilities were computed with a VDJ recombination model fitted to out-of-frame rearrangements, and the resulting probabilities were checked against IGoR. In a later analysis, hypergeometric tests were used to score TCR-TCR, TCR-HLA and TCR-CMV co-occurrence, with a repertoire-size bias correction applied to TCR pairs. A later analysis estimated false discovery rates by permuting HLA or CMV assignments 20 times. In a later analysis, co-occurring TCRs were grouped using DBSCAN, with TCRdist sequence similarity added in when clustering inside HLA-allele-positive subsets. Co-occurrence clustering excluded repertoires with fewer than 30,000 or more than 120,000 public chains, plus five with anomalous nucleotide sharing. TCRdb stores this immuneACCESS table with in-frame sequences only. Part of the clones is absent; in the studies checked, under half of the shortfall reflects unresolved V genes, and no reason is known for the rest. Clone size and V and J calls were adopted from that table, with D and trimming inferred from the DNA. Within this sample are under 200,000 clones, with about 70% of them counted one time only. The ten largest clones represent over 1.5% of the sample.

Via the germline V gene, CDR1 is SNHLY and CDR2 FYNNEI. The trim is 2 bases for V and 6 bases for J, with a gap of 10 bases between the germline ends. Reading from cysteine to phenylalanine, the CDR3 counts 14 amino acids. The only DNA kept is the CDR3, 42 bases in frame from the first base. The clonotype originates from a woman aged 25 to 39 in good health and CMV-seronegative. Sequencing used PBMCs. The chain employs TRBV2 and TRBJ2-2; TRBD1 is perhaps the D gene, given 6 matching bases. The CDR3: CASSESRGAGELFF. In nucleotide form, the sequence is TGTGCCAGCAGTGAAAGCAGGGGAGCCGGGGAGCTGTTTTTT.